This TCR beta chain was obtained from a study of CD8+ T cells in alopecia areata. Study-wide context: Each of the treated patients was given oral tofacitinib, 5 to 10 mg twice daily, for moderate-to-severe alopecia areata.

Sample treatment: oral pan-JAK inhibitor, 5-10 mg twice daily. This CDR3 has 15 amino acids. Looked up from germline, CDR1 is LNHDA and CDR2 is SQIVND (reference sequence). Trimming pared 1 base from V and 2 bases from J, leaving 10 bases between. Sequencing templates came from extracted RNA that was reverse transcribed into cDNA. The method was immunoSEQ multiplex PCR; TCRdb's version includes in-frame clones alone and lacks a portion of them. The top ten clones hold about 0.9% of a sample with about 270,000 clones, around 64% of them seen once. The clonotype originates from a human donor with alopecia areata. This specimen consisted of CD4+ T cells sorted from blood, obtained around week 53, from a patient treated with tofacitinib. The V and J genes are TRBV19 and TRBJ2-3; D is unclear. The CDR3 coding sequence is TGTGCCAGTAGTATAGGCGACTCCTCCACAGATACGCAGTATTTT. Its translation is CASSIGDSSTDTQYF.